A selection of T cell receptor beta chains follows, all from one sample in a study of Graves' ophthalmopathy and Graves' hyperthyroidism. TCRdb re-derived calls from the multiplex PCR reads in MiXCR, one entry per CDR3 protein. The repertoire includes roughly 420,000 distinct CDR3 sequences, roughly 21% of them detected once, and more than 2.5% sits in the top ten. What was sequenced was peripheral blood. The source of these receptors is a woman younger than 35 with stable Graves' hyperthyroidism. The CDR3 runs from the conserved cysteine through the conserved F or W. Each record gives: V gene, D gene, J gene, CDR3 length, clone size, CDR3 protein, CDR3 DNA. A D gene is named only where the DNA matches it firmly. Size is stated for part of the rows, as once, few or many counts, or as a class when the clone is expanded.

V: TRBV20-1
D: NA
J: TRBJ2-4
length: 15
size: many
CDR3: CSARVLQGAKNIQYF
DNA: TGCAGTGCTAGGGTATTACAGGGAGCCAAAAACATTCAGTACTTC

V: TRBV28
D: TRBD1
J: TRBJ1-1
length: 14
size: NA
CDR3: CASSLSPDREETFF
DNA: TGTGCCAGCAGTTTATCTCCGGACAGGGAAGAAACTTTCTTT

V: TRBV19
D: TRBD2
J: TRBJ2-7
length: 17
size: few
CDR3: CASSIGTSGRSGSEQYF
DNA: TGTGCCAGTAGTATAGGGACTAGCGGGAGATCGGGCTCCGAGCAGTACTTC

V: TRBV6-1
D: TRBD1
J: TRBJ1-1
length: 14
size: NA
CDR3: CASRAGGFYTEAFF
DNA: TGTGCCAGCAGAGCAGGGGGCTTTTACACTGAAGCTTTCTTT

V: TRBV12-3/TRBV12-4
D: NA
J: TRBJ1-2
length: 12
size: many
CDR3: CASRVRGLGYTF
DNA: TGTGCCAGCAGAGTTCGCGGGTTAGGCTACACCTTC

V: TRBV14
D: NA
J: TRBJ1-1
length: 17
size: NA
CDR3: CASSQDRAGSFNTEAFF
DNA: TGTGCCAGCAGCCAAGATCGGGCAGGGAGTTTCAACACTGAAGCTTTCTTT

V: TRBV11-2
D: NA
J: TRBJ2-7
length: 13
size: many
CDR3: CASSLAPYYEQYF
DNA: TGTGCCAGCAGCTTAGCCCCTTACTACGAGCAGTACTTC

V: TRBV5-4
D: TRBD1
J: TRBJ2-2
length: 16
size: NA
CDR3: CASSVYRGPGAGELFF
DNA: TGTGCCAGCAGCGTATACAGGGGACCCGGGGCCGGGGAGCTGTTTTTT

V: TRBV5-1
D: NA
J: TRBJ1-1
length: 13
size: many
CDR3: CASSLTSGLEAFF
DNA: TGCGCCAGCAGCCTCACCTCAGGTTTGGAAGCTTTCTTT

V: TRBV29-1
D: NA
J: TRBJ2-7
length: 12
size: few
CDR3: CSVEAGVYEQYF
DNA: TGCAGCGTTGAAGCAGGGGTCTACGAGCAGTACTTC

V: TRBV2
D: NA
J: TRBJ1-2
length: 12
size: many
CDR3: CASTPGDYGYTF
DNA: TGTGCCAGCACCCCCGGGGACTATGGCTACACCTTC

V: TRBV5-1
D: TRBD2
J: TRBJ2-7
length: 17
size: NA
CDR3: CASSRPTSGKRLYEQYF
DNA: TGCGCCAGCAGCCGCCCGACTAGCGGGAAGAGGCTTTACGAGCAGTACTTC

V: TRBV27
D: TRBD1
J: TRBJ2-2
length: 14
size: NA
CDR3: CASGRGRVAGELFF
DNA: TGTGCCAGCGGCAGGGGGCGAGTGGCCGGGGAGCTGTTTTTT

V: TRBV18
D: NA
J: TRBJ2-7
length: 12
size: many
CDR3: CATTHLSYEQYF
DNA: TGTGCCACCACACACCTCTCCTACGAGCAGTACTTC

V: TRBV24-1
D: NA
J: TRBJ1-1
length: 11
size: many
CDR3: CATSAGPEAFF
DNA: TGTGCCACCAGTGCGGGCCCTGAAGCTTTCTTT

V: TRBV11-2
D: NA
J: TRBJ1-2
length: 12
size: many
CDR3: CASSVRAEGYTF
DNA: TGTGCCAGCAGCGTCAGGGCGGAGGGCTACACCTTC

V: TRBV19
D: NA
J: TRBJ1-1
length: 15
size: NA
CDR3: CASSPVESMNTEAFF
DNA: TGTGCCAGTAGTCCCGTGGAGAGTATGAACACTGAAGCTTTCTTT

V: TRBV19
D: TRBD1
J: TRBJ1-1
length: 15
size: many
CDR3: CASSIPFDRGTEAFF
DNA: TGTGCCAGTAGTATCCCCTTCGACAGGGGGACTGAAGCTTTCTTT

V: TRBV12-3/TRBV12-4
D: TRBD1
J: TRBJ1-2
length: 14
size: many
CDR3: CASSLGQGIYGYTF
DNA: TGTGCCAGCAGTCTGGGACAGGGGATTTATGGCTACACCTTC

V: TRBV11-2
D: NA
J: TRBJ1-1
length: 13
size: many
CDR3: CASSLQWGTEAFF
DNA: TGTGCCAGCAGCTTACAGTGGGGCACTGAAGCTTTCTTT

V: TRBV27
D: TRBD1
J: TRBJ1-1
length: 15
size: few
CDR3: CASSLSDRERPEAFF
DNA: TGTGCCAGCAGTCTGTCCGACAGGGAACGACCTGAAGCTTTCTTT

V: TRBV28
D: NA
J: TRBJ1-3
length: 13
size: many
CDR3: CASIQGAGNTIYF
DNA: TGTGCCAGTATTCAGGGAGCTGGAAACACCATATATTTT

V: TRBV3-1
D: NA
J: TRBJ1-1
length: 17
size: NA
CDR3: CASSQDRLGRPNTEAFF
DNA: TGTGCCAGCAGCCAAGATCGACTAGGCAGGCCGAACACTGAAGCTTTCTTT

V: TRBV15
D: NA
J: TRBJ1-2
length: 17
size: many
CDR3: CATSREARQWFGDGYTF
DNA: TGTGCCACCAGCAGAGAAGCCAGGCAGTGGTTCGGTGATGGCTACACCTTC

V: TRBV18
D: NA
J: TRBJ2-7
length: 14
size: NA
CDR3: CASSPRDIFYEQYF
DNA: TGTGCCAGCTCACCTCGGGACATATTCTACGAGCAGTACTTC

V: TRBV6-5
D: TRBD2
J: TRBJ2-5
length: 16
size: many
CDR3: CASSYSGLGIRETQYF
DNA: TGTGCCAGCAGTTACTCGGGACTAGGGATCCGAGAGACCCAGTACTTC

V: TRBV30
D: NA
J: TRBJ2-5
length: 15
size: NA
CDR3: CAWSGQVMYQETQYF
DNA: TGTGCCTGGAGTGGTCAGGTTATGTACCAAGAGACCCAGTACTTC

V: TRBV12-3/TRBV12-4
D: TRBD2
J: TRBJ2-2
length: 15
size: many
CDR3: CASSFLGGNTGEPFF
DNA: TGTGCCAGCAGTTTTTTGGGGGGGAACACCGGGGAGCCGTTTTTT

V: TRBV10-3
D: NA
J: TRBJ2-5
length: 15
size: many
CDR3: CAISGAGQYQETQYF
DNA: TGTGCCATCAGTGGAGCCGGCCAGTATCAAGAGACCCAGTACTTC